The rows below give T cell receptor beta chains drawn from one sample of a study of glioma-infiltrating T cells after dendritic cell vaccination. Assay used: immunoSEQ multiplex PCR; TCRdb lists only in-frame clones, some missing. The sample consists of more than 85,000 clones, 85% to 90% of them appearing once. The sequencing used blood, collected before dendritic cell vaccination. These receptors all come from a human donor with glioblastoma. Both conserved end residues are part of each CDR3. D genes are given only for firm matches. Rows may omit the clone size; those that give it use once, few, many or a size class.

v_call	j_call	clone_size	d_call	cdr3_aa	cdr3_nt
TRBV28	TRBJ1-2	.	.	CASSLSGNYGYTF	TGTGCCAGCAGTTTATCAGGGAACTATGGCTACACCTTC
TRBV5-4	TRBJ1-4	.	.	CASSLDGQGRGEKLFF	TGTGCCAGCAGCTTGGATGGTCAGGGCAGAGGTGAAAAACTGTTTTTT
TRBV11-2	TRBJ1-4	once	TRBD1	CASSLGQGAEKLFF	TGTGCCAGCAGCTTAGGGCAGGGGGCTGAAAAACTGTTTTTT
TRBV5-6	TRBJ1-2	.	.	CASSIPTGRYGYTF	TGTGCCAGCAGCATCCCTACAGGACGCTATGGCTACACCTTC
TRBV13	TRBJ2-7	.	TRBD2	CASRSLAGGTYEQYF	TGTGCCAGCAGATCACTAGCGGGGGGAACCTACGAGCAGTACTTC
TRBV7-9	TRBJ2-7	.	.	CASSPGHEQYF	TGTGCCAGCAGCCCGGGTCACGAGCAGTACTTC
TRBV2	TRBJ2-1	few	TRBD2	CARAGGSSYNEQFF	TGTGCCAGAGCGGGGGGCAGTTCCTACAATGAGCAGTTCTTC
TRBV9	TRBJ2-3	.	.	CASSVGGGRTDTQYF	TGTGCCAGCAGCGTAGGGGGCGGCCGCACAGATACGCAGTATTTT
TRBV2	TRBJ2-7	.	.	CASSEARYEQYF	TGTGCCAGCAGTGAGGCCAGATACGAGCAGTACTTC
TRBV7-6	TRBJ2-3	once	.	CASSLRGATQYF	TGTGCCAGCAGCTTAAGGGGCGCGACGCAGTATTTT
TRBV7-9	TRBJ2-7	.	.	CASGGGRAYEQYF	TGTGCCAGCGGTGGGGGCAGGGCCTACGAGCAGTACTTC
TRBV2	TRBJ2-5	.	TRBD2	CASSGLAGGETQYF	TGTGCCAGCAGCGGACTAGCGGGAGGGGAGACCCAGTACTTC
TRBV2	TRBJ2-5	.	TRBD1	CASSSPGQGVETQYF	TGTGCCAGCAGTTCCCCGGGACAGGGAGTAGAGACCCAGTACTTC
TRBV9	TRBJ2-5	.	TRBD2	CASSPRWGGKRSQETQYF	TGTGCCAGCAGCCCTCGTTGGGGGGGGAAGCGGAGCCAAGAGACCCAGTACTTC
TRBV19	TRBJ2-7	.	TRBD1	CASSIRTGATYEQYF	TGTGCCAGTAGTATTAGGACAGGGGCCACCTACGAGCAGTACTTC
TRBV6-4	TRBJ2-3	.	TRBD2	CASSLAGGQPTQYF	TGTGCCAGCAGTTTAGCGGGAGGGCAACCGACGCAGTATTTT
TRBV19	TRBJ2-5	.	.	CASSIQGTRGETQYF	TGTGCCAGTAGTATACAGGGGACGAGGGGAGAGACCCAGTACTTC
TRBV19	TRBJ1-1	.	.	CASSIGGQTQQAFF	TGTGCCAGTAGTATAGGTGGGCAGACGCAGCAAGCTTTCTTT
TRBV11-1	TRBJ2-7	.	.	CASSLGQGRNYEQYF	TGTGCCAGCAGCTTAGGGCAGGGGAGAAACTACGAGCAGTACTTC
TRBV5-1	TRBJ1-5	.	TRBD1	CASSRGQRDSNQPQHF	TGCGCCAGCAGTAGGGGACAGCGCGATAGCAATCAGCCCCAGCATTTT
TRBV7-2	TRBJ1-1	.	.	CASSLEVGRGAFF	TGTGCCAGCAGCTTAGAGGTGGGCAGGGGAGCTTTCTTT
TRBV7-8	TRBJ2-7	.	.	CASSLGLGGDEQYF	TGTGCCAGCAGCTTGGGGCTGGGCGGTGACGAGCAGTACTTC
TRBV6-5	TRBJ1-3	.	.	CASSTQGSGNTIYF	TGTGCCAGCAGTACACAGGGATCAGGAAACACCATATATTTT
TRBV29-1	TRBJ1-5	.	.	CSVERGTGKYCQPQHF	TGCAGCGTTGAAAGAGGAACAGGGAAGTATTGTCAGCCCCAGCATTTT
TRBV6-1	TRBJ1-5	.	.	CASSERNQPQHF	TGTGCCAGCAGTGAGAGAAATCAGCCCCAGCATTTT
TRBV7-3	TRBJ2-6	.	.	CASRQNSGANVLTF	TGTGCCAGTAGACAGAACTCTGGGGCCAACGTCCTGACTTTC
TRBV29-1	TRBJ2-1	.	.	CSAHSGRHSYNEQFF	TGCAGCGCCCATAGCGGCCGACACTCCTACAATGAGCAGTTCTTC
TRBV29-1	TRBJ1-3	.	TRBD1	CSASGTGTFGNTIYF	TGCAGCGCGTCCGGGACAGGGACGTTTGGAAACACCATATATTTT
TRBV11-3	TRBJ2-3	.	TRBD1	CASSSGTAPSTDTQYF	TGTGCCAGCAGCTCCGGGACAGCACCTAGCACAGATACGCAGTATTTT
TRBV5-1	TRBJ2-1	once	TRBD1	CASRPTGGITYNEQFF	TGCGCCAGCCGTCCTACAGGGGGGATCACCTACAATGAGCAGTTCTTC
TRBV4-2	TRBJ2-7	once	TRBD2	CASSPLVASGSSSEQYF	TGTGCCAGCAGCCCCCTGGTAGCTAGCGGGAGTTCGAGCGAGCAGTACTTC
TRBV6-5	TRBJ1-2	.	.	CASSNGQGGAYGYTF	TGTGCCAGCAGTAATGGGCAGGGTGGTGCCTATGGCTACACCTTC
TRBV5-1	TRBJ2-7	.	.	CASSLWQEGHEQYF	TGCGCCAGCAGCTTGTGGCAGGAGGGGCACGAGCAGTACTTC
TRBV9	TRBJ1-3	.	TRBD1	CASSERGTGAGNTIYF	TGTGCCAGCAGCGAGAGGGGAACAGGGGCTGGAAACACCATATATTTT
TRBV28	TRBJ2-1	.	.	CASSSPLLLGEQFF	TGTGCCAGCAGTTCTCCCCTCCTCCTCGGTGAGCAGTTCTTC
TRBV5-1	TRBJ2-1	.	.	CASSLYGNNEQFF	TGCGCCAGCAGCTTGTATGGCAACAATGAGCAGTTCTTC
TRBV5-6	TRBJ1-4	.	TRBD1	CASSSDRGRGNEKLFF	TGTGCCAGCAGCTCGGACAGGGGGCGCGGTAATGAAAAACTGTTTTTT
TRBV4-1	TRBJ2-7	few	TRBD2	CASSQGLAGYEQYF	TGCGCCAGCAGCCAGGGACTAGCGGGGTACGAGCAGTACTTC
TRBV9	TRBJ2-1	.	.	CASSVASQYNEQFF	TGTGCCAGCAGCGTTGCTAGCCAGTACAATGAGCAGTTCTTC
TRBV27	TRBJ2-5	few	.	CASSPPGRGETQYF	TGTGCCAGCAGTCCCCCCGGCAGGGGAGAGACCCAGTACTTC
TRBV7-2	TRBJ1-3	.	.	CASSWGLSLGNTIYF	TGTGCCAGCAGCTGGGGCCTCTCCCTGGGAAACACCATATATTTT
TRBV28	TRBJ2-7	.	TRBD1	CASISRGLFSYEQYF	TGTGCCAGCATTTCCAGGGGGCTCTTCTCCTACGAGCAGTACTTC
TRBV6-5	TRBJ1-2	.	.	CASSAGTPPHGYTF	TGTGCCAGCAGTGCCGGGACACCACCGCATGGCTACACCTTC
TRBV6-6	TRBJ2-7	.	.	CASSFNSYEQYF	TGTGCCAGCAGTTTTAACTCCTACGAGCAGTACTTC
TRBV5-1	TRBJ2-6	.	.	CASSEGGANVLTF	TGCGCCAGCAGCGAGGGAGGGGCCAACGTCCTGACTTTC